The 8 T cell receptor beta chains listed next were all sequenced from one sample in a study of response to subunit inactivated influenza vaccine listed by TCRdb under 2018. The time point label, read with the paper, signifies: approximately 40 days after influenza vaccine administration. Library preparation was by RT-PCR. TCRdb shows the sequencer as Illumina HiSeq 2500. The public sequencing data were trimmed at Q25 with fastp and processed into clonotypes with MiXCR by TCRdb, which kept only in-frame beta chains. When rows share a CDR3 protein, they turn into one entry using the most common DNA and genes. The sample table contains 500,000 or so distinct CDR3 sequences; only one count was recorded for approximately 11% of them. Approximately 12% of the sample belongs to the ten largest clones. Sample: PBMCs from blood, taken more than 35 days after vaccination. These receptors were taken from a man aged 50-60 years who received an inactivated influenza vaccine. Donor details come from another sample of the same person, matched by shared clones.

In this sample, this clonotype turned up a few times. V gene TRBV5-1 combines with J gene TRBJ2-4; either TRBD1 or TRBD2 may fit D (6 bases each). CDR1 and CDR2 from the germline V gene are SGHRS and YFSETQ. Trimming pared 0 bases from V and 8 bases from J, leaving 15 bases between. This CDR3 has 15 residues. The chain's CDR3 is CASSLEEGDRYIQYF. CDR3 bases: TGCGCCAGCAGCTTGGAGGAGGGGGATAGGTACATTCAGTACTTC.

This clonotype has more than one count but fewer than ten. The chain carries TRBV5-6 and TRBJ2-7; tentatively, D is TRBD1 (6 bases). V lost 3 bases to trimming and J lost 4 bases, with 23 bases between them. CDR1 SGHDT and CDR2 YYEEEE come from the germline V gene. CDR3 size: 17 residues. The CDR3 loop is CASSSLLGQSRAYEQYF. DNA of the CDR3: TGTGCCAGCAGCTCACTACTAGGACAGTCAAGGGCGTACGAGCAGTACTTC.

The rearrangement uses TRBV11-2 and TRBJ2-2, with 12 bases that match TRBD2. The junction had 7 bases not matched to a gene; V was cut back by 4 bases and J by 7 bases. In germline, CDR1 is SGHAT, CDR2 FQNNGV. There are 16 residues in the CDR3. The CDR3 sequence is CASSSLAGGLGGELFF. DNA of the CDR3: TGTGCCAGCAGCTCCCTAGCGGGGGGGCTCGGCGGGGAGCTGTTTTTT.

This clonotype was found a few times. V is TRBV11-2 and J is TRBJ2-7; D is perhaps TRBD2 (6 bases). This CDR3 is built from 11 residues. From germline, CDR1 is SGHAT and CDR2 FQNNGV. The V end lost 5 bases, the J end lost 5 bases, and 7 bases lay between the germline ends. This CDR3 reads CASSGGNEQYF. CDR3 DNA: TGTGCCAGCAGCGGGGGGAACGAGCAGTACTTC.

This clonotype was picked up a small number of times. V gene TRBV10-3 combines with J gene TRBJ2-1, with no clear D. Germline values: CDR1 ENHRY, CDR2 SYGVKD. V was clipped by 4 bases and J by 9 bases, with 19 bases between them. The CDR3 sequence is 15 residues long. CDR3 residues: CAISVSPTDLSEQFF. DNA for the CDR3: TGTGCCATCAGTGTATCCCCGACGGATCTGAGTGAGCAGTTCTTC.

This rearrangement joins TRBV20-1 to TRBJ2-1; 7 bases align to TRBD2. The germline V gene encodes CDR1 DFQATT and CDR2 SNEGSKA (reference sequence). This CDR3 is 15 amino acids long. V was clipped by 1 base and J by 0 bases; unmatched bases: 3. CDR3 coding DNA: TGCAGTGCTAGAGCCAGGACTAGCTCCTACAATGAGCAGTTCTTC. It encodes CSARARTSSYNEQFF.

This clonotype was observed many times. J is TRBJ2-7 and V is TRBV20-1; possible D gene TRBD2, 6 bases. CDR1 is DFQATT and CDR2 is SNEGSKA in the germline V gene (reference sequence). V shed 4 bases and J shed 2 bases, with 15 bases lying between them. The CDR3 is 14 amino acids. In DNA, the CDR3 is TGCAGTGCTATCTCCCGGGGGAGGACCTACGAGCAGTACTTC. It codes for CSAISRGRTYEQYF.

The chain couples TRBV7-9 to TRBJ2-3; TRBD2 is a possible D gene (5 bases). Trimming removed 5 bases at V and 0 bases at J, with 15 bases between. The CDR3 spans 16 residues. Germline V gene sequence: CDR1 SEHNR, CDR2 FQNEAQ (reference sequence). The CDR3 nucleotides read TGTGCCAGCAGCCGAGGGTGGTTTAGGAGCACAGATACGCAGTATTTT. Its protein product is CASSRGWFRSTDTQYF.